A selection of T cell receptor beta chains follows, all from one sample in a study of blood T cell repertoires in COVID-19. The table came from immunoSEQ multiplex PCR; TCRdb's copy has only in-frame clones and leaves some out. The sample has fewer than 300,000 clones; 80% to 90% are singletons. Sample: PBMCs or T cells enriched from blood (not recorded which). Receptors originate from a woman aged 25 to 39 who had recovered from COVID-19. CDR3s include the opening cysteine and the closing phenylalanine or tryptophan. Fields, in order: CDR3 DNA, CDR3 protein, D gene, V gene, J gene, clone size. D genes are given only for firm matches. Clone size is stated in some rows and not others, as once, few, many or a class when expanded.

TGTGCCAGCAGTGATGCCGGGACTAGCGGCCGGGGTTTCAGGCCCTACGAGCAGTACTTC	CASSDAGTSGRGFRPYEQYF	TRBD2	TRBV2	TRBJ2-7	.
TGCGCCAGCAGTGATGAAGGGGGAGAGACCCAGTACTTC	CASSDEGGETQYF	.	TRBV10-1	TRBJ2-5	.
TGTGCCAGTAGAAGCCCGGGGTTAGGAAATCAGCCCCAGCATTTT	CASRSPGLGNQPQHF	.	TRBV19	TRBJ1-5	.
TGTGCCAGCAGCCAAGATCCCTCCGAGCAGTACTTC	CASSQDPSEQYF	.	TRBV3-1/TRBV3-2	TRBJ2-7	.
TGTGCCATCACTGGGATCGGAGGCACTGAAGCTTTCTTT	CAITGIGGTEAFF	.	TRBV10-3	TRBJ1-1	.
TGTGCCAGTAGTATAGCCACAACCAACACTGAAGCTTTCTTT	CASSIATTNTEAFF	.	TRBV19	TRBJ1-1	.
TGTGCCAGCAGCTTGGAACTAGGACTAGCGGGGGATGTAAAAGAGACCCAGTACTTC	CASSLELGLAGDVKETQYF	TRBD2	TRBV5-6	TRBJ2-5	once
TGTGCCAGCAGCTTAAATCAGGAAAAACTGTTTTTT	CASSLNQEKLFF	.	TRBV7-9	TRBJ1-4	few
TGTGCCAGCAGCTTACCGGCGCTTGTAGGCGGGGGGGCAGGGGAGCAGTACTTC	CASSLPALVGGGAGEQYF	TRBD2	TRBV7-2	TRBJ2-7	.
TGTGCCAGCTCACCCGCCGGGACTAGGGGAGCAGATACGCAGTATTTT	CASSPAGTRGADTQYF	TRBD2	TRBV18	TRBJ2-3	.
TGTGCCTGGAGTCCACGGGGGGCTTTCGGGAACACTGAAGCTTTCTTT	CAWSPRGAFGNTEAFF	.	TRBV30	TRBJ1-1	.
TGTGCCAGCAGTTCGGGACTAGCGGGGTACAATGAGCAGTTCTTC	CASSSGLAGYNEQFF	TRBD2	TRBV6-5	TRBJ2-1	.
TGTGCCAGCAGCTCACAGGCGGACTCCTACGAGCAGTACTTC	CASSSQADSYEQYF	.	TRBV7-6	TRBJ2-7	.
TGTGCCAGCAGGGGACTAGCGGGGGGGGTTACCGAGCAGTTCTTC	CASRGLAGGVTEQFF	TRBD2	TRBV2	TRBJ2-1	.
TGCGCCAGCAGGCCTACTAGCGGGGACTCCTACGAGCAGTACTTC	CASRPTSGDSYEQYF	TRBD2	TRBV5-1	TRBJ2-7	few
TGTGCAAGTCGCTTAGCCCTGAACACCGGGGAGCTGTTTTTT	CASRLALNTGELFF	.	TRBV12-2	TRBJ2-2	.
TGTGCCAGCTCACCACCGGGGACTCCAAGGACCCAGTACTTC	CASSPPGTPRTQYF	.	TRBV18	TRBJ2-5	once
TGCAGTGCTAGTGCGACAGCTGCCTACGAGCAGTACTTC	CSASATAAYEQYF	.	TRBV20-1	TRBJ2-7	.
TGTGCCAGCAGCGCGGGCGAGGCGAACTCCTACGAGCAGTACTTC	CASSAGEANSYEQYF	.	TRBV7-9	TRBJ2-7	once
TGTGCCAGCAGCCCGGGACAGGGGAGGTCAGAGACCCAGTACTTC	CASSPGQGRSETQYF	TRBD1	TRBV3-1/TRBV3-2	TRBJ2-5	.
TGCGCCAGCAATAGCGAGTCGTCAGATAACTATGGCTACACCTTC	CASNSESSDNYGYTF	.	TRBV5-1	TRBJ1-2	.
TGTGCCAGCAGCTTAGATGACAGAGACTTCTATGGCTACACCTTC	CASSLDDRDFYGYTF	.	TRBV7-6	TRBJ1-2	.
TGTGCCAGCCGAACAGGGAGCTCCTACGAGCAGTACTTC	CASRTGSSYEQYF	.	TRBV6-5	TRBJ2-7	.
TGTGCCAGCACCCAGACAGGGGGGAAGACTGAAGCTTTCTTT	CASTQTGGKTEAFF	TRBD1	TRBV5-4	TRBJ1-1	.
TGCGCCAGCAGCCAACCCACAGACAGTCTATCCTACAATGAGCAGTTCTTC	CASSQPTDSLSYNEQFF	.	TRBV4-1	TRBJ2-1	.
TGTGCCAGCAGCGTCGCGACAGGGGAATCGAGAGAGCAGTACTTC	CASSVATGESREQYF	TRBD1	TRBV9	TRBJ2-7	few
TGTGCCAGCAGCTTAGCCCACCCGACTAGCGGGGGCCAAGAGACCCAGTACTTC	CASSLAHPTSGGQETQYF	TRBD2	TRBV7-7	TRBJ2-5	.
TGTGCCAGCAGCTACAGGGGGCGTTGGTCCTACAATGAGCAGTTCTTC	CASSYRGRWSYNEQFF	TRBD1	TRBV3-1/TRBV3-2	TRBJ2-1	.
TGTGCCAGCAGTTTAGAAGGGGTTGGTGAAGCTTTCTTT	CASSLEGVGEAFF	.	TRBV28	TRBJ1-1	.
TGTGCCAGCACCCCCGTGGAGTCTTACAATGAGCAGTTCTTC	CASTPVESYNEQFF	.	TRBV28	TRBJ2-1	.
TGTGCCAGTAGTCAACAGGGGGCCGCCGGGGAGCTGTTTTTT	CASSQQGAAGELFF	TRBD1	TRBV19	TRBJ2-2	once
TGTGCCAGCAGTTTGACTAGCGGGGGGAACCAAGAGACCCAGTACTTC	CASSLTSGGNQETQYF	TRBD2	TRBV28	TRBJ2-5	.
TGTGCCAGCCTATACAGCTCCAAAGCTTTCTTT	CASLYSSKAFF	.	TRBV2	TRBJ1-1	.
TGTGCCAGCAGGCAAGCGGGGGGCAATGAAAAACTGTTTTTT	CASRQAGGNEKLFF	.	TRBV14	TRBJ1-4	.
TGTGCCAGCAGCTTCGGAGGGAGTGGCGAGCAGTTCTTC	CASSFGGSGEQFF	.	TRBV7-3	TRBJ2-1	once
TGTGCCAGTAGTTGGCGAGAGGGTGGCTACACCTTC	CASSWREGGYTF	.	TRBV19	TRBJ1-2	.
TGTGCCAGCAGTTTAGACAGGGGATCCGGGGAGCTGTTTTTT	CASSLDRGSGELFF	TRBD1	TRBV28	TRBJ2-2	.
TGTGCCAGCAGCGTAGGTTGGCAGTTTGAGCAGTTCTTC	CASSVGWQFEQFF	.	TRBV9	TRBJ2-1	.
TGTGCCAGCAGTTCACAGGGGTGGGAGCAGTACTTC	CASSSQGWEQYF	TRBD1	TRBV5-4	TRBJ2-7	.
TGCGCCAGCAGCTTCCAACTCACAGATACGCAGTATTTT	CASSFQLTDTQYF	.	TRBV5-1	TRBJ2-3	.
TGTGCCAGCAGCCAGACTAGCGGGGGGGCGGGTACGCAGTATTTT	CASSQTSGGAGTQYF	TRBD2	TRBV3-1/TRBV3-2	TRBJ2-3	.
TGCGCCAGCAGCTTGAATTCTCGGACAAATGAGCAGTTCTTC	CASSLNSRTNEQFF	.	TRBV5-1	TRBJ2-1	.
TGTGCCAGCAGCGTAGAGGGGGTGCTTAATGAAAAACTGTTTTTT	CASSVEGVLNEKLFF	.	TRBV9	TRBJ1-4	.
TGTGCCAGCAGCTTAGAGGCAGGACAGGGAACCGGGGAGCTGTTTTTT	CASSLEAGQGTGELFF	TRBD1	TRBV13	TRBJ2-2	.
TGTGCCAGCACTTTGGGGTACAGGGACGGCTACACCTTC	CASTLGYRDGYTF	.	TRBV12-3/TRBV12-4	TRBJ1-2	.
TGCAGTGCTAGAGCGGAGGGACCCGTTCACTTT	CSARAEGPVHF	.	TRBV20-1	TRBJ1-6	.
TGTGCCAGCAGCGGGGCAGGGCCTACTACCGGCGGGGAGCTGTTTTTT	CASSGAGPTTGGELFF	.	TRBV7-8	TRBJ2-2	once
TGTGCCAGCTCACGACAAGGCAGGGTCGGTGATACGCAGTATTTT	CASSRQGRVGDTQYF	.	TRBV18	TRBJ2-3	.
TGTGCCAGTAGTATTGAAAGAAGGGGCTCCTACGAGCAGTACTTC	CASSIERRGSYEQYF	.	TRBV19	TRBJ2-7	.
TGTGCCAGCAGTGAATTTACAGGAGGGAGGCTGACGAACTATGGCTACACCTTC	CASSEFTGGRLTNYGYTF	.	TRBV6-1	TRBJ1-2	.
TGTGCCACCAGCAGAGATAGGAAGCCCTACGAGGGCAATGAGCAGTTCTTC	CATSRDRKPYEGNEQFF	.	TRBV15	TRBJ2-1	.
TGTGCCAGCAGCCCCGCCGGACAGGGCTTTTATGGCTACACCTTC	CASSPAGQGFYGYTF	TRBD1	TRBV7-2	TRBJ1-2	.
TGTGCCAGCCCGGGACAGGGTCCCTACGAGCAGTACTTC	CASPGQGPYEQYF	TRBD1	TRBV28	TRBJ2-7	once
TGTGCCAGCAGCTTAGAAGGCAGGGAGGCCTATGGCTACACCTTC	CASSLEGREAYGYTF	.	TRBV13	TRBJ1-2	.
TGCGCCAGCAGCTTGGCCCGCAGGCAGTATGGCTACACCTTC	CASSLARRQYGYTF	.	TRBV5-1	TRBJ1-2	.
TGTGCCAGCAGTCCATTATCAGGGAGGGACTATGGCTACACCTTC	CASSPLSGRDYGYTF	.	TRBV28	TRBJ1-2	.